The 27 T cell receptor beta chains below come from one sample, sequenced in a study of blood T cell repertoires in COVID-19. The repertoire was sequenced with immunoSEQ multiplex PCR; TCRdb's copy has only in-frame clones and lacks some. In the table there are 250,000 to 350,000 clones, approximately 88% of which are singletons. Specimen: peripheral blood. These receptors originate from a human donor with COVID-19, enrolled during active disease. The donor label of this sample is uncertain.

The chain uses TRBV11-1 and TRBJ2-7; 9 bases match TRBD2. CDR1 is SGHAT and CDR2 is FQDESV in the germline V gene (reference sequence). CDR3 length: 14 amino acids. V shed 5 bases, J shed 3 bases, and the junction held 5 bases outside the gene matches. For the CDR3, the DNA is TGTGCCAGCAGCCTTAGCGGGAGACTCTACGAGCAGTACTTC. Translated: CASSLSGRLYEQYF.

The genes are TRBV11-2 and TRBJ1-3; TRBD1 might be the D (5 bases). The germline gives CDR1 SGHAT, CDR2 FQNNGV. Trimming shortened V by 6 bases and J by 4 bases, and 19 bases separated the two germline ends. The CDR3 consists of 16 residues. CDR3 protein: CASSVSQGFAGNTIYF. CDR3 bases: TGTGCCAGCAGTGTCAGCCAGGGATTCGCAGGAAACACCATATATTTT. Supplemented by reference TRBV11-2 and TRBJ1-3, the full variable domain reads EAGVAQSPRYKIIEKRQSVAFWCNPISGHATLYWYQQILGQGPKLLIQFQNNGVVDDSQLPKDRFSAERLKGVDSTLKIQPAKLEDSAVYLCASSVSQGFAGNTIYFGEGSWLTVV.

V gene TRBV3-1 (or the pseudogene TRBV3-2) combines with J gene TRBJ1-5; 9 bases match TRBD1. J gave up 6 bases and V 2 bases, and 2 bases lay outside the gene matches. There are 14 residues in the CDR3. Germline V gives CDR1 LGHDT, CDR2 YNNKEL (reference sequence). The CDR3 nucleotides read TGTGCCAGCAGCCAATCACAGGGGGCTCAGCCCCAGCATTTT. Its protein product is CASSQSQGAQPQHF.

This clone was recorded only once. At one of its ends the junction is not consistent with the germline gene, which may arise from a read error. The rearrangement links TRBV7-2 to TRBJ1-1; D perhaps matches TRBD1 (5 bases). The CDR3 is 16 amino acids. The germline V gene has CDR1 SGHTA and CDR2 FQGNSA. CDR3 DNA: TGTGCCAGCAGCGTAGCGGGACTCCGTGTGACTACTGAAGCTTTCTTT. It is translated as CASSVAGLRVTTEAFF.

The chain couples TRBV6-5 to TRBJ2-7; unclear D gene. The CDR3 runs to 14 residues. Germline CDR1 reads MNHEY; CDR2 reads SVGAGI. Trimming removed 0 bases at V and 2 bases at J, with 8 bases between. The CDR3 loop reads CASSYSGRTYEQYF. DNA of the CDR3: TGTGCCAGCAGTTACTCGGGCAGAACCTACGAGCAGTACTTC.

The chain joins TRBV19 to TRBJ2-1, with 15 nucleotides matching TRBD2. Germline CDR1 LNHDA, CDR2 SQIVND (reference sequence). J lost 5 bases, V lost 4 bases, and 6 bases had no gene match. The CDR3 has 17 amino acids. The CDR3 coding sequence is TGTGCCAGTAGTACCGGGACTAGCGGGAGGTCAAACAATGAGCAGTTCTTC. Amino acid sequence: CASSTGTSGRSNNEQFF.

This clone was counted between two and nine times. The chain has TRBV29-1 and TRBJ2-1, with TRBD2 matching over 11 bases. Trimming cost V 7 bases and J 6 bases; bases outside gene matches: 17. The CDR3 contains 17 residues. Germline V CDR1 and CDR2: SQVTM, ANQGSEA. The CDR3: CSAQRVAGGLLGNEQFF. The CDR3 DNA is TGCAGCGCCCAAAGAGTAGCGGGAGGGCTTCTTGGCAATGAGCAGTTCTTC.

This rearrangement joins TRBV28 to TRBJ1-5; D is uncertain. The CDR3 has 14 residues. CDR1 is MDHEN and CDR2 is SYDVKM in the germline V gene. Trimming shortened V by 3 bases and J by 5 bases, and 11 bases separated the two germline ends. CDR3 residues: CASSLDGVYQPQHF. The CDR3 DNA reads as TGTGCCAGCAGTTTGGACGGGGTTTATCAGCCCCAGCATTTT.

The rearrangement uses TRBV19 and TRBJ2-7; 8 nucleotides match TRBD1. The ends lost 0 bases at V and 0 bases at J; junction bases unmatched: 7. The germline CDR1 and CDR2 sequences are LNHDA and SQIVND (reference sequence). The CDR3 runs 17 residues. The CDR3 protein is CASSIDYQGAVSYEQYF. DNA for the CDR3: TGTGCCAGTAGTATAGATTACCAGGGGGCAGTCTCCTACGAGCAGTACTTC.

The chain couples TRBV27 to TRBJ2-7; perhaps TRBD1 as D (6 bases). V was cut by 4 bases and J by 4 bases, with 14 bases left in between. Germline V gene lookup returns CDR1 MNHEY and CDR2 SMNVEV (reference sequence). This CDR3 region has 14 residues. The CDR3 coding sequence is TGTGCCAGCAGTTCAAACAGGGTATCGTACGAGCAGTACTTC. Translated, it gives CASSSNRVSYEQYF.

Concerning this clone itself: The junction does not match germline at one end; this may be a read error. The chain carries TRBV7-7 and TRBJ2-1, with 12 bases that match TRBD2. Germline V gene lookup returns CDR1 SSHAT and CDR2 FNYEAQ (reference sequence). The CDR3 runs 16 residues. CDR3 in amino acids: CASSARLAGAYNEQFF. The CDR3 DNA follows: TGTGCTAGCAGCGCCCGACTAGCGGGAGCCTACAATGAGCAGTTCTTC.

The rearrangement uses TRBV6-5 and TRBJ1-2; D unresolved. The CDR3 is 13 residues long. CDR1 is MNHEY, CDR2 SVGAGI, per germline. Deletions cut 0 bases from V and 2 bases from J, with 4 bases between. As DNA, the CDR3 is TGTGCCAGCAGTTACTCCCCGAACTATGGCTACACCTTC. It codes for CASSYSPNYGYTF.

The genes are TRBV11-1 and TRBJ2-7, with a weak D call TRBD2 (5 bases). The CDR3 has 12 residues. Germline V lookup: CDR1 SGHAT, CDR2 FQDESV (reference sequence). The ends were cut back, 5 bases at V and 5 bases at J, with 10 bases in the middle. The chain's CDR3 is CASSQEVHEQYF. In nucleotides, the CDR3 is TGTGCCAGCAGCCAGGAGGTACACGAGCAGTACTTC.

This clone has a single count. The J gene is TRBJ2-3, the V gene TRBV6-6; tentative D call: TRBD2 (5 bases). V was shortened by 6 bases and J by 2 bases, with 15 bases between the two germline ends. This CDR3 region has 15 residues. CDR1 MNHNY and CDR2 SVGAGI come from the germline V gene (reference sequence). For the CDR3, the DNA is TGTGCCAGCAGCCGAGAGGGCGGGCCCACAGATACGCAGTATTTT. Encoded protein: CASSREGGPTDTQYF.

This clone came up many times. This CDR3 is CAWVPGGGAGGYTF. The CDR3, as DNA: TGTGCCTGGGTCCCGGGCGGGGGCGCAGGGGGCTACACCTTC. This chain uses TRBV30 with TRBJ1-2; D possibly corresponds to TRBD1 (6 bases). The CDR3 length is 14 residues. Trimming removed 5 bases from V and 8 bases from J, with 21 bases in between. Germline CDR1 GTSNPN, CDR2 SVGIG (reference sequence).

The chain joins TRBV6-6 to TRBJ2-3; perhaps TRBD2 as D (5 bases). The ends were cut back, 5 bases at V and 1 base at J, with 13 bases in the middle. The germline CDR1 and CDR2 sequences are MNHNY and SVGAGI (reference sequence). The CDR3 loop spans 15 amino acids. The CDR3 loop is CASSPAVKGTDTQYF. Written as DNA, the CDR3 is TGTGCCAGCAGTCCAGCGGTCAAGGGCACAGATACGCAGTATTTT.

This chain connects TRBV13 to TRBJ1-4; 9 nucleotides line up with TRBD1. The CDR3 consists of 15 residues. The V gene's germline CDR1 is PRHDT and CDR2 FYEKMQ (reference sequence). V was clipped by 3 bases and J by 5 bases; unmatched bases: 4. CDR3 sequence reads: CASSLRTGENEKLFF. The CDR3 nucleotides read TGTGCCAGCAGCTTGAGGACAGGGGAAAATGAAAAACTGTTTTTT.

This clone was observed a few times. The CDR3 here is CASSQPTGGFETQYF. CDR3 nucleotides: TGTGCCAGCAGCCAACCGACAGGGGGCTTTGAGACCCAGTACTTC. This chain connects TRBV3-1 (or the pseudogene TRBV3-2) to TRBJ2-5; 10 bases fit TRBD1. V lost 2 bases, J lost 5 bases, and 5 bases stayed unmatched. CDR1 and CDR2 (germline): LGHDT, YNNKEL (reference sequence). The CDR3 spans 15 residues.

V usage is TRBV7-3 and J usage is TRBJ1-2; 8 positions match TRBD1. V lost 4 bases and J lost 4; bases outside the gene matches: 8. CDR3 length equals 15 residues. Germline CDR1 and CDR2: SGHTA and FQGTGA. The CDR3 nucleotides read TGTGCCAGCAGCTCCCAAGGGACAGGACTCTATGGCTACACCTTC. This codes for CASSSQGTGLYGYTF. Complete variable domain (other parts from reference TRBV7-3 and TRBJ1-2): GAGVSQTPSNKVTEKGKYVELRCDPISGHTALYWYRQSLGQGPEFLIYFQGTGAADDSGLPNDRFFAVRPEGSVSTLKIQRTERGDSAVYLCASSSQGTGLYGYTFGSGTRLTVV.

The chain recombines TRBV7-8 with TRBJ2-1; TRBD2 matches 11 bases. The V gene's germline CDR1 is SGHVS and CDR2 FQNEAQ. The V gene end was trimmed by 1 base and the J gene end by 9 bases; junction bases not matched to a gene: 8. There are 16 residues in the CDR3. CDR3 residues: CASSLVPSGRIFEQFF. In nucleotides, the CDR3 is TGTGCCAGCAGCTTAGTTCCTAGCGGGAGGATCTTTGAGCAGTTCTTC.

The V call is TRBV11-2, the J call TRBJ2-7; TRBD1 aligns across 7 bases. The CDR3 covers 13 residues. Germline V CDR1 and CDR2: SGHAT, FQNNGV. The V segment lost 6 bases and the J segment 6 bases; nucleotides outside the gene matches: 8. This CDR3 reads CASRGRGMGEQYF. The CDR3 DNA reads TGTGCCAGCAGGGGCAGGGGGATGGGCGAGCAGTACTTC.

The chain links TRBV23-1 to TRBJ1-5; TRBD1 is a possible D gene (5 bases). TRBV23-1 is an ORF, with its function uncertain. Trimming pared 1 base from V and 6 bases from J, leaving 13 bases between. The CDR3 is made up of 15 amino acids. The CDR3, as DNA: TGCGCCAGCAGTCAATTCGGGCAGGGTAGTCAGCCCCAGCATTTT. As protein: CASSQFGQGSQPQHF.

In its sample, this clone was seen a few times. This chain uses TRBV5-1 with TRBJ1-1, with 8 bases that match TRBD1. V dropped 4 bases and J dropped 0; count of bases not matched to a gene: 5. The CDR3 has 15 residues. CDR1 and CDR2 (germline): SGHRS, YFSETQ. CDR3 sequence reads: CASSPRQGMNTEAFF. The CDR3 DNA reads as TGCGCCAGCAGCCCCCGACAGGGGATGAACACTGAAGCTTTCTTT.

This clone was seen a single time. This rearrangement joins TRBV5-1 to TRBJ2-1; no clear D gene. The germline CDR1 and CDR2 sequences are SGHRS and YFSETQ. Trimming cost V 2 bases and J 3 bases, with 6 bases left between them. The CDR3 is 13 amino acids. CDR3 sequence: CASSFENYNEQFF. The DNA of the CDR3 is TGCGCCAGCAGCTTCGAGAACTACAATGAGCAGTTCTTC.

The sample holds a few counts of this clone. This chain connects TRBV5-4 to TRBJ1-2, with D uncertain. From germline, CDR1 is SGHNT and CDR2 YYREEE (reference sequence). Trimming stripped 0 bases from V and 8 bases from J, with 11 bases between. This CDR3 comprises 13 residues. The CDR3 is CASSLAGIGGYTF. The CDR3 DNA reads TGTGCCAGCAGCTTGGCCGGGATTGGGGGCTACACCTTC.

The V gene is TRBV3-1 (or the pseudogene TRBV3-2), the J gene TRBJ2-1; TRBD1 matches at 10 bases. Germline V CDR1 and CDR2: LGHDT, YNNKEL (reference sequence). The CDR3 runs 15 residues. Trimming at V came to 1 base and at J to 4 bases, leaving 1 base not matched to a gene. CDR3 nucleotides: TGTGCCAGCAGCCAAGGGGACAGGGGATACAATGAGCAGTTCTTC. Translating it yields CASSQGDRGYNEQFF.

In its sample, this clone was seen a few times. The J gene is TRBJ1-5, the V gene TRBV5-1; D call uncertain. V was pared by 0 bases and J by 4 bases, with 8 bases between. The length of the CDR3 is 14 residues. The germline V gene has CDR1 SGHRS and CDR2 YFSETQ. As DNA, the CDR3 is TGCGCCAGCAGCTTGGTCGGCGGAAATCAGCCCCAGCATTTT. The encoded protein is CASSLVGGNQPQHF.